Below are 19 T cell receptor beta chains sequenced from a single sample in a study of shared clonotypes between healthy human individuals. Naivety among CD8 cells was defined by CD45RO negativity and positive CCR7 selection, thereby excluding terminally differentiated effector memory CD45RA+ cells. The method was immunoSEQ multiplex PCR; TCRdb's version includes in-frame clones alone and lacks a portion of them. The sample consists of millions of clones, more than 85% of them appearing once. The sample consisted of naive CD8+ T cells from PBMCs. These receptors were taken from a young man in good health. Some clones in this sample may be carry-over from other donors' samples.

The chain's CDR3 is CASSPARGSGYEQYF. CDR3 in DNA: TGTGCCAGCAGTCCCGCTAGGGGTTCAGGGTACGAGCAGTACTTC. This chain connects TRBV6-5 to TRBJ2-7; perhaps TRBD1 as D (5 bases). Deletions cut 5 bases from V and 4 bases from J, with 18 bases between. CDR3 length: 15 amino acids. In germline, CDR1 is MNHEY, CDR2 SVGAGI.

Comments on this clone: This CDR3 is also generated by other DNA sequences in the sample. V and J are TRBV27 and TRBJ2-7; D perhaps matches TRBD2 (5 bases). The germline gives CDR1 MNHEY, CDR2 SMNVEV (reference sequence). Trimming removed 5 bases from V and 0 bases from J, with 14 bases in between. The CDR3 runs 15 residues. Here the CDR3 reads CASSLRGSFSYEQYF. The CDR3 DNA reads as TGTGCCAGCAGTCTCCGGGGATCCTTCTCCTACGAGCAGTACTTC.

The chain links TRBV28 to TRBJ2-1, with 8 nucleotides matching TRBD1. The CDR3 spans 14 residues. Per the germline V gene, CDR1 is MDHEN and CDR2 is SYDVKM. V shed 2 bases, J shed 5 bases, and the junction held 2 bases outside the gene matches. The CDR3 here is CASSLQGADNEQFF. CDR3 DNA: TGTGCCAGCAGTTTACAGGGGGCGGACAATGAGCAGTTCTTC.

This CDR3 is CASSLGDRRGAYEQYF. CDR3 sequence (DNA): TGTGCCAGCAGCTTAGGGGACCGGCGGGGCGCCTACGAGCAGTACTTC. The J gene is TRBJ2-7, the V gene TRBV7-3; a weak D match, TRBD2 (6 bases). Looked up from germline, CDR1 is SGHTA and CDR2 is FQGTGA. The CDR3 covers 16 residues. V lost 2 bases, J lost 2 bases, and 16 bases lay in between.

The V call is TRBV9, the J call TRBJ2-4, with D perhaps matching TRBD2 (7 bases). V lost 0 bases, J lost 5 bases, and 12 bases lay in between. CDR3 length: 15 residues. Germline-derived CDR1 and CDR2 are SGDLS and YYNGEE. The CDR3 loop is CASSVGRGAENIQYF. The CDR3 nucleotides read TGTGCCAGCAGCGTAGGCCGGGGGGCCGAAAACATTCAGTACTTC. Full variable domain (outside the CDR3, taken from reference TRBV9 and TRBJ2-4): DSGVTQTPKHLITATGQRVTLRCSPRSGDLSVYWYQQSLDQGLQFLIQYYNGEERAKGNILERFSAQQFPDLHSELNLSSLELGDSALYFCASSVGRGAENIQYFGAGTRLSVL.

The J gene is TRBJ1-2, the V gene TRBV10-3; maybe TRBD1 (5 bases). The CDR3 is made up of 16 amino acids. Germline CDR1 and CDR2: ENHRY and SYGVKD. Deletions cut 1 base from V and 2 bases from J, with 14 bases between. The CDR3 spells CAISEYGDGRNYGYTF. The CDR3 DNA reads as TGTGCCATCAGTGAGTACGGGGACGGGAGGAACTATGGCTACACCTTC.

This sequence joins TRBV4-1 and TRBJ1-1; D is possibly TRBD1 (5 bases). The CDR3 runs 15 residues. With 4 bases removed from V and 3 bases from J, the gap between germline ends came to 15 bases. Germline assignment: CDR1 MGHRA and CDR2 YSYEKL. CDR3 protein: CASSRGGAMDTEAFF. Written as DNA, the CDR3 is TGCGCCAGCAGCCGAGGAGGGGCGATGGACACTGAAGCTTTCTTT.

This chain connects TRBV28 to TRBJ1-2; 8 bases are shared with TRBD1. The CDR3 runs to 15 residues. Germline V gene data show CDR1 as MDHEN and CDR2 as SYDVKM. V lost 2 bases, J lost 4 bases, and 6 bases stayed unmatched. CDR3 nucleotides: TGTGCCAGCAGTTTACGGGGGACAGGTATCTATGGCTACACCTTC. Protein sequence: CASSLRGTGIYGYTF.

This clone appeared once. The chain employs TRBV6-1 and TRBJ2-7; D is perhaps TRBD1 (6 bases). Per germline, CDR1 MNHNS and CDR2 SASEGT. V was pared by 4 bases and J by 6 bases, with 7 bases between. The CDR3 runs to 11 residues. CDR3 in amino acids: CASSGDTEQYF. The DNA for the CDR3 is TGTGCCAGCAGTGGGGACACCGAGCAGTACTTC.

This clone was found once. The chain couples TRBV19 to TRBJ2-4; 8 nucleotides line up with TRBD2. Germline loops: CDR1 LNHDA, CDR2 SQIVND (reference sequence). V lost 1 base, J lost 6 bases, and 5 bases stayed unmatched. The CDR3 is 15 amino acids. CDR3: CASSIAGGPVNIQYF. Here the CDR3 DNA reads TGTGCCAGTAGTATAGCGGGAGGGCCCGTAAACATTCAGTACTTC.

V gene TRBV2 combines with J gene TRBJ2-7; no firm D call. This CDR3 has 12 residues. CDR1 and CDR2 from the germline V gene are SNHLY and FYNNEI. V lost 6 bases, J lost 3 bases, and 9 bases lay in between. This CDR3 is CASRGDYYEQYF. CDR3 sequence (DNA): TGTGCCAGCAGGGGCGATTACTACGAGCAGTACTTC.

In its sample, this clone was seen once. V usage is TRBV25-1 and J usage is TRBJ2-2; tentatively, D is TRBD2 (5 bases). The CDR3 loop spans 14 amino acids. The V end was cut by 6 bases, the J end by 4 bases, with 12 bases between. Germline V gives CDR1 MGHDK, CDR2 SYGVNS. In DNA form, the CDR3 reads TGTGCCAGCAGCGACTATAGTGGCACCGGGGAGCTGTTTTTT. It translates to CASSDYSGTGELFF.

The genes are TRBV6-5 and TRBJ1-3; D remains unclear. Germline loops: CDR1 MNHEY, CDR2 SVGAGI. The CDR3 is 16 residues long. V lost 2 bases and J 0 bases, leaving 11 bases between the germline ends. CDR3 nucleotide sequence: TGTGCCAGCAGTTACCTCAGAATACCCTCTGGAAACACCATATATTTT. As protein: CASSYLRIPSGNTIYF.

The V call is TRBV19, the J call TRBJ2-2; 9 bases map to TRBD2. CDR3 length: 15 amino acids. Germline assignment: CDR1 LNHDA and CDR2 SQIVND (reference sequence). The V segment lost 5 bases and the J segment 7 bases; nucleotides outside the gene matches: 8. Written as DNA, the CDR3 is TGTGCCAGTAGTGTTTCTAGCGGGATGGTCGGGGAGCTGTTTTTT. It translates to CASSVSSGMVGELFF.

J is TRBJ1-2 and V is TRBV27, with TRBD1 as a possible D gene (5 bases). From germline, CDR1 is MNHEY and CDR2 SMNVEV (reference sequence). The length of the CDR3 is 14 residues. Trimming pared 5 bases from V and 2 bases from J, leaving 12 bases between. CDR3 residues: CASSSRDLNYGYTF. As DNA, the CDR3 is TGTGCCAGCAGTAGCAGGGACCTCAACTATGGCTACACCTTC.

V gene TRBV28 combines with J gene TRBJ2-5; D uncertain. Germline lookup yields CDR1 MDHEN and CDR2 SYDVKM. V lost 4 bases to trimming and J lost 0 bases, with 15 bases between them. This CDR3 is 16 amino acids long. CDR3 coding DNA: TGTGCCAGCAGTTCCCCCGACGAGGCGGACCAAGAGACCCAGTACTTC. Amino acid sequence: CASSSPDEADQETQYF.

The J gene is TRBJ2-2, the V gene TRBV7-3; D uncertain. From germline, CDR1 is SGHTA and CDR2 FQGTGA. This CDR3 is 14 amino acids long. The V gene lost 3 bases and the J gene lost 0 bases, with 5 bases spanning the gap. In nucleotides, the CDR3 is TGTGCCAGCAGCTTGGATGCGAACACCGGGGAGCTGTTTTTT. Amino acid sequence: CASSLDANTGELFF. Full variable domain (rest looked up from reference TRBV7-3 and TRBJ2-2): GAGVSQTPSNKVTEKGKYVELRCDPISGHTALYWYRQSLGQGPEFLIYFQGTGAADDSGLPNDRFFAVRPEGSVSTLKIQRTERGDSAVYLCASSLDANTGELFFGEGSRLTVL.

This chain joins TRBV28 and TRBJ2-1, with D unresolved. Deletions cut 3 bases from V and 9 bases from J, with 6 bases between. Germline V lookup: CDR1 MDHEN, CDR2 SYDVKM. This CDR3 is 11 amino acids long. The CDR3 spells CASSLLLEQFF. CDR3 coding DNA: TGTGCCAGCAGTTTGCTCCTTGAGCAGTTCTTC.

This clone was seen a single time. V and J are TRBV11-2 and TRBJ2-7; 7 bases line up with TRBD2. The ends lost 5 bases at V and 4 bases at J; junction bases unmatched: 8. The CDR3 is 14 amino acids. Per germline, CDR1 SGHAT and CDR2 FQNNGV. The CDR3 region is CASSPGTTYYEQYF. DNA of the CDR3: TGTGCCAGCAGCCCCGGGACTACCTATTACGAGCAGTACTTC.